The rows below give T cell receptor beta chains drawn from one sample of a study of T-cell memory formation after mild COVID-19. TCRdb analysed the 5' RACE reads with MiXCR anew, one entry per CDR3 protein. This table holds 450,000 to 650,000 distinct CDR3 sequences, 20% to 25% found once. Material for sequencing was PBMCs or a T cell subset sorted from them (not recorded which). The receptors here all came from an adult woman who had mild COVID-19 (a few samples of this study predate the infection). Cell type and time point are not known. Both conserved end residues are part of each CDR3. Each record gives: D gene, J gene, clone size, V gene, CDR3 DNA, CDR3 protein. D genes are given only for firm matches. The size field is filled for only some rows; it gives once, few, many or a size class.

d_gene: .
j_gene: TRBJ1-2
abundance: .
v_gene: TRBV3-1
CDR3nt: TGTGCCAGCAGCCGACAGGCCTATGGCTACACCTTC
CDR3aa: CASSRQAYGYTF

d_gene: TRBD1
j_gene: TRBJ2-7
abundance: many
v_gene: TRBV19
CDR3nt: TGTGCCAGCAGTGTAGGACAGGGGTACGAGCAGTACTTC
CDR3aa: CASSVGQGYEQYF

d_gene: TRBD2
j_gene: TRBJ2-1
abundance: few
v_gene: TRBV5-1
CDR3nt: TGCGCCAGCAGCTTGGGACTAGCGGGGGGAATCTACAATGAGCAGTTCTTC
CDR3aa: CASSLGLAGGIYNEQFF

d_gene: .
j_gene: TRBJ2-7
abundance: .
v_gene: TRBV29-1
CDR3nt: TGCAGCGTTGAGATCGGCTCCTTCTACGAGCAGTACTTC
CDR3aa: CSVEIGSFYEQYF

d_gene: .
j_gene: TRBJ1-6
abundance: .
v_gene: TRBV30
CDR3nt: TGTGCCTGGAGACCGGGGGGGGACCATTCACCCCTCCACTTT
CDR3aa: CAWRPGGDHSPLHF

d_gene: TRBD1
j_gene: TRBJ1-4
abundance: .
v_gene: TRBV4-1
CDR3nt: TGCGCCAGCAGCCAAGTTGGACAGGGCCTAAATGAAAAACTGTTTTTT
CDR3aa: CASSQVGQGLNEKLFF

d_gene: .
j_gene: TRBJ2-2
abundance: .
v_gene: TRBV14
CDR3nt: TGTGCCAGCAGCATGGGGCCCGACAACACCGGGGAGCTGTTTTTT
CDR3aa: CASSMGPDNTGELFF

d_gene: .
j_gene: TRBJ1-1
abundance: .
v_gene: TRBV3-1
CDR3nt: TGTGCCAGCAGCCAAATCCGAGACGGTGAAGCTTTCTTT
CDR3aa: CASSQIRDGEAFF

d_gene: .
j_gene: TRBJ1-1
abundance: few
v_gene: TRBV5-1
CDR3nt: TGCGCCAGCAGCCCACACCTGGGGCAGGGGAACACTGAAGCTTTCTTT
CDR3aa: CASSPHLGQGNTEAFF

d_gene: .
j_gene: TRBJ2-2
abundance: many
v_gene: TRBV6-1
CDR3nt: TGTGCCAGCAGTGCGACAGCGAACACCGGGGAGCTGTTTTTT
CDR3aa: CASSATANTGELFF

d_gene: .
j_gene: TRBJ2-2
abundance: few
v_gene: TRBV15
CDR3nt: TGTGCCACCAGCAGAGATACGGCAGGGGCGAACACCGGGGAGCTGTTTTTT
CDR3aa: CATSRDTAGANTGELFF

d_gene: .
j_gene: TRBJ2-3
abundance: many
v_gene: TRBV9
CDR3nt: TGTGCCAGCAGCGTATGGGGCAGGCCCACAGATACGCAGTATTTT
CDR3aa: CASSVWGRPTDTQYF

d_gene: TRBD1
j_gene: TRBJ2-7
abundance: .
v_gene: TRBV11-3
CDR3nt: TGTGCCAGCAGCTACCCAGTGACAGGGGGGGCCTACGAGCAGTACTTC
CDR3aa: CASSYPVTGGAYEQYF

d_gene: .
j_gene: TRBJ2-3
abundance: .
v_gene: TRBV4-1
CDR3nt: TGCGCCAGCAGCTCCCGGGTCCTAGATACGCAGTATTTT
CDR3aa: CASSSRVLDTQYF

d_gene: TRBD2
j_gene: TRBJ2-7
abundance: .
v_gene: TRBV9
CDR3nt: TGTGCCAGCAGCGTAGATAGCGGGGGCTCCTACGAGCAGTACTTC
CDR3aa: CASSVDSGGSYEQYF

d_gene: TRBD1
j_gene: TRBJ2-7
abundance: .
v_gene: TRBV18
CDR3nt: TGTGCCAGCTCACCGGAGTTAGGGGGCCCCGAGCAGTACTTC
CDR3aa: CASSPELGGPEQYF

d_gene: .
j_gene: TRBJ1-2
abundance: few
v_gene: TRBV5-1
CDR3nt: TGCGCCAGCAGCTTTGATACGGATGGCTACACCTTC
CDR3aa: CASSFDTDGYTF

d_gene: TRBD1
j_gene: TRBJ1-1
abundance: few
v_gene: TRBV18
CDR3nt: TGTGCCAGCTCACGGCTAACTACAGGGGGCGCGGTCACTGAAGCTTTCTTT
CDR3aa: CASSRLTTGGAVTEAFF

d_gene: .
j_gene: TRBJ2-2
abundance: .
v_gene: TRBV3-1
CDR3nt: TGTGCCAGCAGCCAAGTCGTGGTCAGGGACGCCGGGGAGCTGTTTTTT
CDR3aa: CASSQVVVRDAGELFF

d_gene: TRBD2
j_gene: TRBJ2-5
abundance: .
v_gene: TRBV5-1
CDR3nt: TGCGCCAGCAGCCCTAGCGGGGGGACAGAGACCCAGTACTTC
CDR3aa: CASSPSGGTETQYF

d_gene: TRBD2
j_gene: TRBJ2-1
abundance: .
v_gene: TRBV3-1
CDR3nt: TGTGCCAGCAGCCAAGGACTAGCGGGAGGAGTCAATGAGCAGTTCTTC
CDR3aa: CASSQGLAGGVNEQFF

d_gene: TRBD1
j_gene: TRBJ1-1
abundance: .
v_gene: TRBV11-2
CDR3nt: TGTGCCAGCAGTCGCGGGGACAGCCTTAAGGCTGAAGCTTTCTTT
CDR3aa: CASSRGDSLKAEAFF

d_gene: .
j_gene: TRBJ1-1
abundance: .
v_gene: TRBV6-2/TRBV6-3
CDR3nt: TGTGCCAGCAGTTACACGGATCGGCGAGCTTTCTTT
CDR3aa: CASSYTDRRAFF

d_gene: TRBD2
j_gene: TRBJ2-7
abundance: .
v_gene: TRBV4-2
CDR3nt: TGTGCCAGCAGCCAACTAGGACTAGCGGGACTAGACACCTACGAGCAGTACTTC
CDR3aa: CASSQLGLAGLDTYEQYF

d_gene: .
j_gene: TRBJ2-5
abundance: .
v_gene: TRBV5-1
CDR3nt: TGCGCCAGCAGCGTTAGCCTGGAGACCCAGTACTTC
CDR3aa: CASSVSLETQYF

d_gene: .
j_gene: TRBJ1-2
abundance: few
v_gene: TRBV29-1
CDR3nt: TGCAGCGTTCGGGGGGCTGGCTACACCTTC
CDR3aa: CSVRGAGYTF

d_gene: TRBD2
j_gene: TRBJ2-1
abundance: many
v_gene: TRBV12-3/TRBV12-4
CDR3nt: TGTGCCAGCAGTTTAGGGGGGACTAGCGGGACTGAGCAGTTCTTC
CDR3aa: CASSLGGTSGTEQFF

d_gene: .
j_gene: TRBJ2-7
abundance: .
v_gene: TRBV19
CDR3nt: TGTGCCAGTAGTATCGGAAGTGCGGAGCAGTACTTC
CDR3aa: CASSIGSAEQYF

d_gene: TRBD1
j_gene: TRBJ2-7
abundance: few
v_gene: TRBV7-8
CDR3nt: TGTGCCAGCAGCTCTCGGGACAGAGCCTACGAGCAGTACTTC
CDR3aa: CASSSRDRAYEQYF

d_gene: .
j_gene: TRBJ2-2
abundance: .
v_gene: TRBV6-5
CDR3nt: TGTGCCAGCACGACTTTCGACAGGTGGAACACCGGGGAGCTGTTTTTT
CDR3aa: CASTTFDRWNTGELFF

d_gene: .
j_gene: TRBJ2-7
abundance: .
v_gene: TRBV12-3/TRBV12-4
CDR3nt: TGTGCCAGCAGTTTTGGGGAAAACACCTACGAGCAGTACTTC
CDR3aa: CASSFGENTYEQYF

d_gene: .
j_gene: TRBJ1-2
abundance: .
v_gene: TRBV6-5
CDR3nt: TGTGCCAGCAGCCCCGGCAGGGGCCCCTCGGGTGGCTACACCTTC
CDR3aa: CASSPGRGPSGGYTF